A single sample gave rise to the 27 T cell receptor beta chains below, sequenced in a study of control samples from healthy donors and cancer patients. TCRdb keeps only in-frame clones here, not all; method: immunoSEQ multiplex PCR. The table lists over 85,000 clones, about 90% of them singletons. Sample: blood. These receptors were obtained from a woman aged 18-29 years in good health.

The genes are TRBV19 and TRBJ1-1, with D maybe TRBD1 (6 bases). The V gene's germline CDR1 is LNHDA and CDR2 SQIVND (reference sequence). Trimming pared 5 bases from V and 8 bases from J, leaving 15 bases between. This CDR3 contains 13 residues. The CDR3 loop reads CASSLLQGTEAFF. The CDR3 DNA sequence: TGTGCCAGTAGTTTACTACAGGGAACCGAAGCTTTCTTT.

The genes are TRBV30 and TRBJ2-5; 10 bases agree with TRBD2. With V trimmed by 0 bases and J by 2 bases, 6 bases remained unmatched. This CDR3 region has 16 residues. CDR1 and CDR2 from the germline V gene are GTSNPN and SVGIG (reference sequence). The DNA of the CDR3 is TGTGCCTGGAGTGTACAAATAGCGGGGGGACAAGAGACCCAGTACTTC. This codes for CAWSVQIAGGQETQYF.

V is TRBV7-9 and J is TRBJ2-3; the D is unclear. The CDR3 is made up of 11 amino acids. CDR1 and CDR2 (germline): SEHNR, FQNEAQ (reference sequence). Between the trimmed V and J ends, which lost 2 bases and 5 bases, there was a span of 2 bases. The CDR3 region has the DNA TGTGCCAGCAGCTTACTAGATACGCAGTATTTT. This translates into CASSLLDTQYF.

The chain joins TRBV5-6 to TRBJ1-4; a possible D gene is TRBD1 (5 bases). With 0 bases removed from V and 7 bases from J, the gap between germline ends came to 10 bases. This CDR3 is built from 14 residues. Per germline, CDR1 SGHDT and CDR2 YYEEEE. The CDR3 DNA follows: TGTGCCAGCAGCTTGGGCGGAGGGGTTGAAAAACTGTTTTTT. Translated: CASSLGGGVEKLFF.

J is TRBJ1-1 and V is TRBV10-3; 8 bases line up with TRBD1. Germline V CDR1 and CDR2: ENHRY, SYGVKD. The CDR3 spans 17 residues. The junction had 9 bases not matched to a gene; V was cut back by 0 bases and J by 3 bases. The CDR3 sequence: CAISESFVRQGYTEAFF. The CDR3 DNA is TGTGCCATCAGTGAGTCGTTTGTCCGACAGGGGTACACTGAAGCTTTCTTT.

This clone has only one observation. Distinct nucleotide sequences in the sample also encode this CDR3. The rearrangement links TRBV6-1 to TRBJ1-2; no firm D call. The germline gives CDR1 MNHNS, CDR2 SASEGT. This CDR3 spans 13 amino acids. V was pared by 2 bases and J by 2 bases, with 6 bases between. CDR3: CASSERRNYGYTF. CDR3 nucleotides: TGTGCCAGCAGTGAAAGGCGGAACTATGGCTACACCTTC.

CDR3 region: CASSFALGSDTQYF. CDR3 nucleotides: TGTGCCAGCAGTTTCGCGTTGGGTTCAGATACGCAGTATTTT. The V and J genes are TRBV6-6 and TRBJ2-3; D is unclear. The germline V gene has CDR1 MNHNY and CDR2 SVGAGI (reference sequence). The CDR3 is 14 residues long. V was shortened by 4 bases and J by 4 bases, with 12 bases between the two germline ends.

The chain combines TRBV4-2 with TRBJ1-3, with D unresolved. Germline lookup yields CDR1 LGHNA and CDR2 YNFKEQ. With 5 bases removed from V and 0 bases from J, the gap between germline ends came to 11 bases. CDR3 length: 15 residues. CDR3 bases: TGTGCCAGCAGCGAGGACGGAAACTCTGGAAACACCATATATTTT. This sequence encodes CASSEDGNSGNTIYF.

V gene TRBV10-1 combines with J gene TRBJ1-2; no definite D call. CDR3 length: 11 residues. The V end lost 3 bases, the J end lost 5 bases, and 4 bases lay between the germline ends. The germline CDR1 and CDR2 sequences are WNHNN and SYGVQD (reference sequence). CDR3 residues: CASSDQYGYTF. The DNA for the CDR3 is TGCGCCAGCAGTGACCAATATGGCTACACCTTC.

The chain recombines TRBV4-2 with TRBJ2-1; D unclear. V was shortened by 6 bases and J by 6 bases, with 18 bases between the two germline ends. CDR3 length: 15 amino acids. Looked up from germline, CDR1 is LGHNA and CDR2 is YNFKEQ. The CDR3 protein is CASSESLNAANEQFF. The DNA of the CDR3 is TGTGCCAGCAGTGAGAGTTTAAACGCGGCCAATGAGCAGTTCTTC.

The chain is built from TRBV30 and TRBJ1-2; the D is unclear. Trimming removed 0 bases at V and 4 bases at J, with 6 bases between. The CDR3 loop spans 12 amino acids. Germline CDR1 reads GTSNPN; CDR2 reads SVGIG (reference sequence). The CDR3 DNA reads TGTGCCTGGAGTGTGTCGGCCTATGGCTACACCTTC. Encoded protein: CAWSVSAYGYTF.

The chain links TRBV6-1 to TRBJ2-2; D is possibly TRBD2 (6 bases). The length of the CDR3 is 16 residues. Germline loops: CDR1 MNHNS, CDR2 SASEGT. Trimming took 3 bases from V and 5 from J, leaving 16 bases between them. The CDR3 bases are TGTGCCAGCAGTGAGGGTTGGGGACTCGAGACCGGGGAGCTGTTTTTT. This codes for CASSEGWGLETGELFF.

The genes are TRBV5-8 and TRBJ1-2, with D perhaps TRBD1 (5 bases). The germline V and J ends were trimmed by 2 bases and 2 bases, with 7 bases remaining between them. Germline CDR1 is SGHTS and CDR2 is YDEGEE. The CDR3 contains 13 residues. Here the CDR3 DNA reads TGTGCCAGCAGCTTCCGGGACAACTATGGCTACACCTTC. It translates to CASSFRDNYGYTF.

This CDR3 reads CASSIAFKQGDEQYF. CDR3 coding DNA: TGTGCCAGTAGTATAGCCTTTAAACAGGGTGACGAGCAGTACTTC. This chain links TRBV19 with TRBJ2-7, with D perhaps TRBD1 (6 bases). CDR1 and CDR2 from the germline V gene are LNHDA and SQIVND (reference sequence). The length of the CDR3 is 15 residues. Trimming left V 1 base short and J 5 bases short, with 15 bases between.

The J gene is TRBJ2-2, the V gene TRBV9; D is ambiguous. Trimming removed 3 bases from V and 1 base from J, with 16 bases in between. CDR1 SGDLS and CDR2 YYNGEE come from the germline V gene. The CDR3 extends over 17 amino acids. Here the CDR3 reads CASSALRDILNTGELFF. The CDR3 region has the DNA TGTGCCAGCAGCGCTTTGAGAGATATTCTGAACACCGGGGAGCTGTTTTTT.

The V call is TRBV30, the J call TRBJ1-1; 9 bases map to TRBD1. The CDR3 consists of 11 residues. Germline V gene data show CDR1 as GTSNPN and CDR2 as SVGIG (reference sequence). V was clipped by 7 bases and J by 8 bases; unmatched bases: 5. The CDR3 DNA is TGTGCCTTCAACAGGGGGCTCGAAGCTTTCTTT. Amino acids: CAFNRGLEAFF.

This rearrangement joins TRBV5-8 to TRBJ2-4, with no clear D. Germline V gene data show CDR1 as SGHTS and CDR2 as YDEGEE. This CDR3 has 17 residues. With 0 bases removed from V and 0 bases from J, the gap between germline ends came to 13 bases. CDR3 sequence: CASSLGNIVLAKNIQYF. CDR3 bases: TGTGCCAGCAGCTTGGGAAACATCGTTCTAGCCAAAAACATTCAGTACTTC.

V usage is TRBV5-6 and J usage is TRBJ2-1; 9 bases fit TRBD2. After removal of 4 bases from V and 4 bases from J, the junction contained 3 bases not matched to a gene. There are 14 residues in the CDR3. Germline V CDR1 and CDR2: SGHDT, YYEEEE. The CDR3 bases are TGTGCCAGCAGCCCGCTAGCGGGGTACAATGAGCAGTTCTTC. Its protein is CASSPLAGYNEQFF.

V usage is TRBV7-9 and J usage is TRBJ2-1; either TRBD1 or TRBD2 may supply D (5 bases each). The CDR3 covers 14 residues. With 0 bases removed from V and 4 bases from J, the gap between germline ends came to 7 bases. Germline V gene lookup returns CDR1 SEHNR and CDR2 FQNEAQ (reference sequence). CDR3 DNA: TGTGCCAGCAGCTTAGCGGGGGAGTACAATGAGCAGTTCTTC. It is translated as CASSLAGEYNEQFF.

The V and J genes are TRBV6-5 and TRBJ2-1; unclear D gene. The CDR3 is 14 amino acids. Germline-derived CDR1 and CDR2 are MNHEY and SVGAGI. V was clipped by 0 bases and J by 3 bases, with 6 bases between them. CDR3 protein: CASSYSRGYNEQFF. As DNA, the CDR3 is TGTGCCAGCAGTTACTCAAGAGGCTACAATGAGCAGTTCTTC.

This chain links TRBV27 with TRBJ2-7, with TRBD2 matching 10 bases. The CDR3 contains 15 residues. Germline assignment: CDR1 MNHEY and CDR2 SMNVEV (reference sequence). J gave up 6 bases and V 3 bases, and 8 bases lay outside the gene matches. CDR3 loop: CASSFRSGGATEQYF. The CDR3 nucleotides read TGTGCCAGCAGTTTTAGGAGCGGGGGGGCTACCGAGCAGTACTTC.

The rearrangement joins TRBV3-1 (or the pseudogene TRBV3-2) to TRBJ2-1; 8 bases are shared with TRBD2. CDR3 length equals 15 residues. Trimming cost V 4 bases and J 2 bases; bases outside gene matches: 4. Germline V gene lookup returns CDR1 LGHDT and CDR2 YNNKEL (reference sequence). The DNA of the CDR3 is TGTGCCAGCAGCCCGGGAGGGGTCCCCTACAATGAGCAGTTCTTC. Its protein is CASSPGGVPYNEQFF.

The chain joins TRBV11-2 to TRBJ1-6; 8 bases match TRBD1. The CDR3 runs to 15 residues. V shed 5 bases and J 6 bases; nucleotides not matched to a gene: 6. Per the germline V gene, CDR1 is SGHAT and CDR2 is FQNNGV. The CDR3 loop is CASSLTGQANSPLHF. The CDR3 DNA sequence: TGTGCCAGCAGCCTTACGGGACAGGCTAATTCACCCCTCCACTTT.

The chain carries TRBV4-1 and TRBJ1-2, with D maybe TRBD1 (6 bases). Germline loops: CDR1 MGHRA, CDR2 YSYEKL. The CDR3 sequence is 16 residues long. Trimming took 4 bases from V and 0 from J, leaving 15 bases between them. The CDR3 is CASSRRDTEPNYGYTF. CDR3 bases: TGCGCCAGCAGCCGACGGGACACCGAACCTAACTATGGCTACACCTTC.

This clone appeared a single time. The chain recombines TRBV6-5 with TRBJ1-3; no definite D call. Trimming pared 6 bases from V and 0 bases from J, leaving 9 bases between. This CDR3 comprises 14 residues. CDR1 and CDR2 from the germline V gene are MNHEY and SVGAGI. CDR3 loop: CASSFFSSGNTIYF. For the CDR3, the DNA is TGTGCCAGCAGCTTCTTCAGCTCTGGAAACACCATATATTTT.

The chain carries TRBV19 and TRBJ1-5; no clear D gene. The germline CDR1 and CDR2 sequences are LNHDA and SQIVND (reference sequence). CDR3 size: 16 residues. Trimming took 1 base from V and 5 from J, leaving 15 bases between them. CDR3 region: CASSIVRQALDQPQHF. The CDR3 region has the DNA TGTGCCAGTAGTATAGTTCGGCAGGCCCTAGATCAGCCCCAGCATTTT.

The chain employs TRBV18 and TRBJ1-4; D not certain. Trimming removed 0 bases from V and 8 bases from J, with 13 bases in between. The CDR3 has 15 residues. Germline assignment: CDR1 KGHSH and CDR2 LQKENI. The CDR3 protein is CASSPPSQSGEKLFF. The CDR3 DNA reads TGTGCCAGCTCACCACCATCACAGAGCGGGGAAAAACTGTTTTTT.